This TCR beta chain was documented in a study of chemoradiotherapy in HPV16-positive cancers. Germline V gives CDR1 SQVTM, CDR2 ANQGSEA. V trimming: 5 bases; J trimming: 5 bases; junction bases outside the gene matches: 15. The CDR3 has 15 residues. Generated by immunoSEQ multiplex PCR, the TCRdb table keeps only in-frame clones and is missing some. There are under 15,000 clones in the sample; 65% to 80% occur only once, and about 7% lies in the top ten. The chain combines TRBV29-1 with TRBJ2-7; 7 bases agree with TRBD2. The sequence derives from a human donor with HPV-associated anogenital cancer. Specimen collection occurred from a patient who underwent chemoradiotherapy. CDR3 residues: CSVRSGAQQPHEQYF. CDR3 in DNA: TGCAGCGTTAGAAGCGGGGCCCAACAACCCCACGAGCAGTACTTC.